These 8 T cell receptor beta chains share one sample of origin, sequenced in a study of T cells in Graves' hyperthyroidism and ophthalmopathy. Using RNA transcripts as the source, TCR beta CDR3 regions were amplified. HTBI primers were used for first-round RT-PCR of the TCR CDR3. TCRdb fed the multiplex PCR reads into MiXCR, producing one record per CDR3 protein. In the table there are 300,000 to 400,000 distinct CDR3 sequences, about a fifth of which are singletons. The sequenced sample consisted of blood. Source of these receptors: a man between 18 and 29 years old with Graves' ophthalmopathy.

At least ten counts were recorded for this clonotype. The J gene is TRBJ1-1, the V gene TRBV11-2, with D uncertain. Germline V CDR1 and CDR2: SGHAT, FQNNGV. V was cut by 5 bases and J by 1 base, with 14 bases left in between. The CDR3 has 15 amino acids. The CDR3 nucleotides read TGTGCCAGCAGCCTAGGAGTCGCGGGGAACACTGAAGCTTTCTTT. Translated, it gives CASSLGVAGNTEAFF. The full variable domain, rest sourced from reference TRBV11-2 and TRBJ1-1, is EAGVAQSPRYKIIEKRQSVAFWCNPISGHATLYWYQQILGQGPKLLIQFQNNGVVDDSQLPKDRFSAERLKGVDSTLKIQPAKLEDSAVYLCASSLGVAGNTEAFFGQGTRLTVV.

Many counts were recorded for this clonotype. The chain carries TRBV6-1 and TRBJ1-2, with a possible D match to TRBD1 (5 bases). V was shortened by 5 bases and J by 8 bases, with 9 bases between the two germline ends. This CDR3 is built from 11 residues. Per the germline V gene, CDR1 is MNHNS and CDR2 is SASEGT. The CDR3 DNA sequence: TGTGCCAGCAGTCCTGGGGACGGCTACACCTTC. This gives the protein CASSPGDGYTF.

This clonotype showed up just a few times. The chain combines TRBV6-1 with TRBJ1-5, with 11 bases identical to TRBD1. The CDR3 runs to 19 residues. The V gene's germline CDR1 is MNHNS and CDR2 SASEGT. J lost 3 bases, V lost 9 bases, and 19 bases had no gene match. The CDR3 region has the DNA TGTGCCAGTCGAGCGGCCGGGACAGGGGGTTTTTTTACCAATCAGCCCCAGCATTTT. Protein: CASRAAGTGGFFTNQPQHF.

This clonotype was counted ten times or more. The chain links TRBV3-1 to TRBJ2-3; D may match TRBD1 or TRBD2 (5 bases each). Trimming took off 8 bases at V and 1 base at J, with 10 bases between the two ends. Germline CDR1 LGHDT, CDR2 YNNKEL (reference sequence). The CDR3 contains 13 residues. This CDR3 is CASGGVGTDTQYF. As DNA, the CDR3 is TGTGCCAGCGGGGGTGTAGGCACAGATACGCAGTATTTT.

A few counts support this clonotype. The chain links TRBV7-3 to TRBJ2-1, with 13 bases fitting TRBD2. Germline CDR1 SGHTA, CDR2 FQGTGA. J gave up 4 bases and V 3 bases, and 6 bases lay outside the gene matches. CDR3 size: 17 residues. This CDR3 reads CASSLTSGGPLYNEQFF. The CDR3 DNA follows: TGTGCCAGCAGCTTGACTAGCGGGGGGCCCCTTTACAATGAGCAGTTCTTC.

Ten or more counts support this clonotype. The chain joins TRBV7-9 to TRBJ2-3; TRBD2 aligns across 11 bases. There are 17 residues in the CDR3. CDR1 and CDR2 (germline): SEHNR, FQNEAQ (reference sequence). After removal of 6 bases from V and 1 base from J, the junction contained 9 bases not matched to a gene. In DNA, the CDR3 is TGTGCCAGCAGTCGGGACTCTAGCGGGGGGCGCACAGATACGCAGTATTTT. Protein product: CASSRDSSGGRTDTQYF.

This clonotype came up many times. V usage is TRBV10-3 and J usage is TRBJ1-1, with no clear D. The germline V gene encodes CDR1 ENHRY and CDR2 SYGVKD. The V end lost 3 bases, the J end lost 0 bases, and 11 bases lay between the germline ends. The CDR3 covers 15 residues. The CDR3 sequence is CAISEGGLVNTEAFF. Here the CDR3 DNA reads TGTGCCATCAGTGAAGGAGGACTGGTGAACACTGAAGCTTTCTTT.

This clonotype was counted ten times or more. V gene TRBV5-1 combines with J gene TRBJ1-1; D is possibly TRBD1 (5 bases). The CDR3 covers 13 residues. The germline CDR1 and CDR2 sequences are SGHRS and YFSETQ. The ends were cut back, 2 bases at V and 7 bases at J, with 12 bases in the middle. CDR3 DNA sequence: TGCGCCAGCAGCTTTGGAGACAGTAGTGAAGCTTTCTTT. Residues: CASSFGDSSEAFF.